The rows below give T cell receptor beta chains drawn from one sample of a study of metastatic and nonmetastatic thyroid tumors. MiXCR re-clonotyped the PCR reads for TCRdb. The data contain tens of thousands of clones, roughly 18% of them singletons. The specimen sequenced was blood. These receptors were taken from a female donor with papillary thyroid cancer or a benign thyroid nodule (not recorded which). Some clones in this sample may be carry-over from other donors' samples. Each CDR3 is given with its conserved first and last residue. The D gene is left open where the match is weak. Rows may omit the clone size; those that give it use once, few, many or a size class.

J: TRBJ2-7
D: NA
V: TRBV29-1
size: many
CDR3: CSVREVTYEQYF
DNA: TGCAGCGTTCGGGAAGTGACCTACGAGCAGTACTTC

J: TRBJ2-1
D: TRBD2
V: TRBV6-1
size: many
CDR3: CASSGVWTGGPESEQFF
DNA: TGTGCCAGCAGTGGAGTTTGGACGGGAGGGCCAGAGAGTGAGCAGTTCTTC

J: TRBJ2-5
D: TRBD2
V: TRBV20-1
size: many
CDR3: CSASSGQETQYF
DNA: TGCAGTGCTTCTAGCGGCCAAGAGACCCAGTACTTC

J: TRBJ2-7
D: TRBD1
V: TRBV6-1
size: medium-sized
CDR3: CASSFLDRVNYEQYF
DNA: TGTGCCAGCAGCTTCTTGGACAGGGTTAACTACGAGCAGTACTTC

J: TRBJ1-6
D: NA
V: TRBV6-1
size: NA
CDR3: CASRTAYNSPLHF
DNA: TGTGCCAGCAGGACGGCCTATAATTCACCCCTCCACTTT

J: TRBJ2-1
D: NA
V: TRBV20-1
size: many
CDR3: CSARPALARNEQFF
DNA: TGCAGTGCTAGACCAGCATTAGCCCGCAATGAGCAGTTCTTC

J: TRBJ2-7
D: NA
V: TRBV7-2
size: NA
CDR3: CASSPQPTSNWYF
DNA: TGTGCCAGCAGCCCTCAACCTACTAGCAATTGGTACTTC

J: TRBJ2-1
D: TRBD2
V: TRBV6-1
size: few
CDR3: CASMELAGGEQFF
DNA: TGTGCCAGCATGGAGTTAGCGGGAGGTGAGCAGTTCTTC

J: TRBJ1-4
D: NA
V: TRBV11-2
size: NA
CDR3: CASSFGDTGISTNEKLFF
DNA: TGTGCCAGCAGCTTTGGGGATACAGGGATTTCAACTAATGAAAAACTGTTTTTT

J: TRBJ1-2
D: NA
V: TRBV14
size: many
CDR3: CASSPRDGYYGYTF
DNA: TGTGCCAGCAGTCCCCGGGACGGATACTATGGCTACACCTTC

J: TRBJ1-4
D: NA
V: TRBV7-9
size: many
CDR3: CASSLGSANEKLFF
DNA: TGTGCCAGCAGCTTGGGGTCTGCTAATGAAAAACTGTTTTTT

J: TRBJ2-3
D: NA
V: TRBV4-2
size: NA
CDR3: CASSQGGGWDTADTQYF
DNA: TGTGCCAGCAGCCAAGGGGGTGGTTGGGATACTGCAGATACGCAGTATTTT

J: TRBJ1-2
D: NA
V: TRBV20-1
size: NA
CDR3: CSAREGSYGYTF
DNA: TGCAGTGCTAGAGAGGGTTCCTATGGCTACACCTTC

J: TRBJ2-5
D: NA
V: TRBV7-2
size: many
CDR3: CASSPTGRPQETQYF
DNA: TGTGCCAGCAGCCCGACAGGAAGACCGCAAGAGACCCAGTACTTC

J: TRBJ1-3
D: NA
V: TRBV6-1
size: few
CDR3: CASSEAPSSGNTIYF
DNA: TGTGCCAGCAGTGAAGCCCCAAGCTCTGGAAACACCATATATTTT

J: TRBJ2-3
D: NA
V: TRBV11-2
size: NA
CDR3: CASISLGWADTQYF
DNA: TGTGCCAGCATCTCCCTGGGGTGGGCAGATACGCAGTATTTT

J: TRBJ2-1
D: NA
V: TRBV9
size: many
CDR3: CASSPRTGSSYNEQFF
DNA: TGTGCCAGCAGCCCCCGGACGGGAAGCTCCTACAATGAGCAGTTCTTC

J: TRBJ2-1
D: TRBD2
V: TRBV11-2
size: NA
CDR3: CASSLDNGTSGSDEQFF
DNA: TGTGCCAGCAGCTTAGATAACGGGACTAGCGGGAGTGATGAGCAGTTCTTC

J: TRBJ1-2
D: TRBD1
V: TRBV20-1
size: NA
CDR3: CSTTGVTSYVYTF
DNA: TGCAGTACTACAGGGGTCACGTCCTATGTCTACACCTTC

J: TRBJ1-2
D: NA
V: TRBV20-1
size: many
CDR3: CSAREVSGDRSYGYTF
DNA: TGCAGTGCTAGAGAGGTCAGCGGGGACCGCAGCTATGGCTACACCTTC

J: TRBJ1-6
D: TRBD1
V: TRBV14
size: NA
CDR3: CAGSQGTGRSPLHF
DNA: TGTGCCGGCAGCCAAGGGACAGGGAGATCACCCCTCCACTTT

J: TRBJ1-1
D: NA
V: TRBV20-1
size: NA
CDR3: CSAWDLLNTEAFF
DNA: TGCAGTGCTTGGGACCTTCTGAACACTGAAGCTTTCTTT

J: TRBJ2-2
D: TRBD2
V: TRBV5-1
size: many
CDR3: CASSSRLAGGAGELFF
DNA: TGCGCCAGCAGCTCGAGACTAGCGGGGGGGGCCGGGGAGCTGTTTTTT

J: TRBJ2-3
D: TRBD1
V: TRBV7-8
size: many
CDR3: CASSLVAGGSTDTQYF
DNA: TGTGCCAGCAGCTTAGTTGCAGGGGGAAGCACAGATACGCAGTATTTT

J: TRBJ2-7
D: TRBD2
V: TRBV4-1
size: few
CDR3: CASSEVRSSGSAYEQYF
DNA: TGCGCCAGCAGCGAAGTCCGTTCTAGCGGGAGTGCCTACGAGCAGTACTTC

J: TRBJ2-7
D: NA
V: TRBV2
size: many
CDR3: CASRGFLPPSYEQYF
DNA: TGTGCCAGCAGGGGGTTCCTACCTCCTTCCTACGAGCAGTACTTC

J: TRBJ2-1
D: NA
V: TRBV2
size: medium-sized
CDR3: CASKIDGALRGEQFF
DNA: TGTGCCAGCAAAATAGACGGGGCCTTAAGGGGTGAGCAGTTCTTC

J: TRBJ2-5
D: NA
V: TRBV7-8
size: many
CDR3: CASSPQGRETQYF
DNA: TGTGCCAGCAGCCCACAGGGAAGGGAGACCCAGTACTTC

J: TRBJ2-3
D: TRBD2
V: TRBV12-3/TRBV12-4
size: many
CDR3: CASSLTSGSVVDTQYF
DNA: TGTGCCAGCAGTCTGACTAGCGGGAGTGTGGTAGATACGCAGTATTTT

J: TRBJ2-7
D: TRBD1
V: TRBV7-2
size: many
CDR3: CASSLVGDSYYEQYF
DNA: TGTGCCAGCAGCTTAGTGGGGGACAGCTACTACGAGCAGTACTTC

J: TRBJ2-7
D: TRBD1
V: TRBV9
size: many
CDR3: CASSVGDRANYEQYF
DNA: TGTGCCAGCAGCGTAGGGGACAGGGCAAACTACGAGCAGTACTTC

J: TRBJ1-5
D: TRBD1
V: TRBV11-1
size: many
CDR3: CASSLSATGSGQPQHF
DNA: TGTGCCAGCAGCTTAAGCGCGACAGGGTCGGGTCAGCCCCAGCATTTT

J: TRBJ2-1
D: NA
V: TRBV11-1
size: NA
CDR3: CASSLSEGPGNEQFF
DNA: TGTGCCAGCAGCTTATCTGAGGGCCCGGGGAATGAGCAGTTCTTC

J: TRBJ2-3
D: TRBD2
V: TRBV5-4
size: many
CDR3: CASGSRGIAGDGDTQYF
DNA: TGTGCCAGCGGCTCCAGGGGTATAGCGGGAGATGGAGATACGCAGTATTTT

J: TRBJ2-2
D: TRBD1
V: TRBV20-1
size: NA
CDR3: CSARDLGQPSLGELFF
DNA: TGCAGTGCTAGAGATCTGGGACAGCCCTCCTTGGGGGAGCTGTTTTTT

J: TRBJ2-1
D: TRBD2
V: TRBV12-5
size: many
CDR3: CASGRNSGSHNEQFF
DNA: TGTGCTAGTGGGAGAAATAGCGGGAGTCACAATGAGCAGTTCTTC

J: TRBJ1-1
D: NA
V: TRBV6-6
size: few
CDR3: CAISYSGRAFAEAFF
DNA: TGTGCCATCAGTTACTCTGGCAGGGCATTTGCTGAAGCTTTCTTT

J: TRBJ1-1
D: NA
V: TRBV12-3/TRBV12-4
size: many
CDR3: CASSKGRLNTEAFF
DNA: TGTGCCAGCAGTAAGGGACGGTTGAACACTGAAGCTTTCTTT

J: TRBJ2-3
D: NA
V: TRBV10-3
size: few
CDR3: CAILGRHTDTQYF
DNA: TGTGCAATCTTAGGGCGGCACACAGATACGCAGTATTTT

J: TRBJ1-5
D: NA
V: TRBV10-2
size: many
CDR3: CASSDIYSNQPQHF
DNA: TGCGCCAGCAGTGATATCTATAGCAATCAGCCCCAGCATTTT

J: TRBJ2-1
D: NA
V: TRBV6-5
size: NA
CDR3: CASSNTARTPAPYNEQFF
DNA: TGTGCCAGCAGTAACACCGCAAGGACTCCCGCACCTTACAATGAGCAGTTCTTC

J: TRBJ2-7
D: TRBD2
V: TRBV19
size: many
CDR3: CASSIELAGGRYEQYF
DNA: TGTGCCAGTAGTATCGAACTAGCGGGAGGACGGTACGAGCAGTACTTC

J: TRBJ1-1
D: TRBD1
V: TRBV5-4
size: NA
CDR3: CASSLQTDRGKFGAEAFF
DNA: TGTGCCAGCAGCTTGCAAACTGACAGGGGAAAATTTGGGGCTGAAGCTTTCTTT

J: TRBJ2-2
D: TRBD1
V: TRBV19
size: NA
CDR3: CASRTTGGNTGELFF
DNA: TGTGCCAGTAGAACGACAGGGGGCAACACCGGGGAGCTGTTTTTT